A selection of T cell receptor beta chains follows, all from one sample in a study of blood T cell repertoires in COVID-19. Sequenced by immunoSEQ multiplex PCR; TCRdb stores in-frame clones only, minus some. This sample has more than 150,000 clones, with over 75% found just once. The sequenced sample was peripheral blood. The receptors originated from an elderly woman with active or convalescent COVID-19. CDR3s include the opening cysteine and the closing phenylalanine or tryptophan. A D gene is named only where the DNA matches it firmly. Size tells how often a clone was seen (once, few, many) or the class of an expanded clone, and some rows leave it out.

clone_size j_call d_call v_call cdr3_nt cdr3_aa
- TRBJ2-7 TRBD1 TRBV7-9 TGTGCCAGTACCTGGGCAGGGGGCTCCTACGAGCAGTACTTC CASTWAGGSYEQYF
- TRBJ1-1 TRBD1 TRBV7-3 TGTGCCAGCAGCTTAACCGACAGGGTCACTGAAGCTTTCTTT CASSLTDRVTEAFF
- TRBJ1-1 - TRBV19 TGTGCCAGTAGTATTTACTCCCGAGGGCGGGGGAGGACTGAAGCTTTCTTT CASSIYSRGRGRTEAFF
- TRBJ2-1 - TRBV20-1 TGCAGTGCTAGAGATCCCACAACCCAGTTCTTC CSARDPTTQFF
- TRBJ1-1 TRBD1 TRBV6-5 TGTGCCAGCAGCCACAGGGGAGATACTGAAGCTTTCTTT CASSHRGDTEAFF
- TRBJ2-3 - TRBV9 TGTGCCAGCAGCGTAGCTCTTAAAGGCGGTGATACGCAGTATTTT CASSVALKGGDTQYF
- TRBJ1-3 TRBD1 TRBV28 TGTGCCAGCAGTTTCCCCGGGACAGGGTCGTCTGGAAACACCATATATTTT CASSFPGTGSSGNTIYF
- TRBJ2-1 TRBD2 TRBV4-2 TGTGCCAGCAGCCAAGGGCTAGCGGGTCCCAATGAGCAGTTCTTC CASSQGLAGPNEQFF
few TRBJ2-2 TRBD2 TRBV19 TGTGCCAGTACCGCGCGGGGGGCCGGGAACGGGGAGCTGTTTTTT CASTARGAGNGELFF
- TRBJ1-1 TRBD1 TRBV2 TGTGCCAGCAGGGGGACAGAAATGAACACTGAAGCTTTCTTT CASRGTEMNTEAFF
- TRBJ2-3 TRBD2 TRBV10-3 TGTGCCATCAGGACGGGGGGGCCCACAGATACGCAGTATTTT CAIRTGGPTDTQYF
- TRBJ2-3 TRBD2 TRBV19 TGTGCCAGTAGGGGAGGGACTAGCGGATTCACAGATACGCAGTATTTT CASRGGTSGFTDTQYF
- TRBJ1-4 - TRBV12-3/TRBV12-4 TGTGCCAGCAGTCGTACGGACTCTGAAAAACTGTTTTTT CASSRTDSEKLFF
few TRBJ2-5 TRBD1 TRBV5-1 TGCGCCAGCAGCTCGGGACAGACGTACCAAGAGACCCAGTACTTC CASSSGQTYQETQYF
many TRBJ2-5 TRBD2 TRBV7-9 TGTGCCAGCAGTCCTCCTAGCGGGGGCCCTACGGGGGCCGAGACCCAGTACTTC CASSPPSGGPTGAETQYF
- TRBJ1-2 TRBD1 TRBV25-1 TGTGCCAGCAGTGCTACAGGGGGTTACTATGGCTACACCTTC CASSATGGYYGYTF
- TRBJ1-5 TRBD1 TRBV20-1 TGCAGTGCTAGTTTCTCTTCAGGGGGAAGCAATCAGCCCCAGCATTTT CSASFSSGGSNQPQHF
- TRBJ1-4 TRBD1 TRBV19 TGTGCCAGTAGTATGGACCCGGGACAGGGGAAAGAAAAACTGTTTTTT CASSMDPGQGKEKLFF
- TRBJ2-5 TRBD2 TRBV3-1/TRBV3-2 TGTGCCAGCAGTCTAGCGGGCAATCATGTCCAAGAGACCCAGTACTTC CASSLAGNHVQETQYF
few TRBJ2-2 TRBD2 TRBV11-3 TGTGCCAGCAGCCCCGTAGCGGGGGGGCTGGCCGGGGAGCTGTTTTTT CASSPVAGGLAGELFF
- TRBJ1-3 TRBD1 TRBV28 TGTGCCAGCTCTCAGGGGGTCGGAAACACCATATATTTT CASSQGVGNTIYF
- TRBJ2-6 - TRBV2 TGTGCCAGCAGTGAAGCGCGGGCAGCTGGGGCCAACGTCCTGACTTTC CASSEARAAGANVLTF
few TRBJ1-3 - TRBV5-5 TGTGCCAGCAGCCCGACAGCTTTCTCTGGAAACACCATATATTTT CASSPTAFSGNTIYF
- TRBJ2-7 TRBD1 TRBV5-6 TGTGCCAGCAGCCAGGACAGGGGGCAAGAGCAGTACTTC CASSQDRGQEQYF
- TRBJ2-3 - TRBV5-6 TGTGCCAGCAGCTTGACTATGGCAGACACAGATACGCAGTATTTT CASSLTMADTDTQYF
- TRBJ1-2 - TRBV6-2/TRBV6-3 TGTGCCAGCAGTTACGTGGCAGGCTATGGCTACACCTTC CASSYVAGYGYTF
- TRBJ2-2 TRBD2 TRBV4-2 TGTGCCAGCAGCCAAGGGCTAGCGGGGTTGATGAACACCGGGGAGCTGTTTTTT CASSQGLAGLMNTGELFF
- TRBJ1-2 - TRBV30 TGTGCCTGGACGGGACAATTTGGGTATGGCTACACCTTC CAWTGQFGYGYTF
- TRBJ2-1 - TRBV6-1 TGTGCCAGCAGTGAATCTGGAGATGAGCAGTTCTTC CASSESGDEQFF
- TRBJ1-1 - TRBV28 TGTGCCAGCTACCCGGCGGGGCGTGAAGCTTTCTTT CASYPAGREAFF
- TRBJ2-7 TRBD1 TRBV5-4 TGTGCCAGCAGCGCCGGGACAGGGGGCGGTGTTTACGAGCAGTACTTC CASSAGTGGGVYEQYF
- TRBJ2-3 - TRBV5-4 TGTGCCAGCAGCTTGGACAATACGCAGTATTTT CASSLDNTQYF
- TRBJ2-7 TRBD1 TRBV5-1 TGCGCCAGCAGTCGGGGGGACAGGGGATTTTCTTGGGAGCAGTACTTC CASSRGDRGFSWEQYF
- TRBJ2-1 TRBD2 TRBV4-2 TGTGCCAGCAGCACCCTAGCGGGGGGGCGAAACAATGAGCAGTTCTTC CASSTLAGGRNNEQFF
- TRBJ1-1 - TRBV23-1 TGCGCCAGCCGCCGAGGCGGGGGAAGCGACACTGAAGCTTTCTTT CASRRGGGSDTEAFF
- TRBJ2-7 - TRBV18 TGTGCCAGCTCACCACGGGACACAACTTACGAGCAGTACTTC CASSPRDTTYEQYF
once TRBJ1-6 - TRBV2 TGTGCCACCAGCAGGTTTAGCTATAATTCACCCCTCCACTTT CATSRFSYNSPLHF
- TRBJ1-4 TRBD1 TRBV24-1 TGTGCCACCCCCCACAGGGGGCTGGATGAAAAACTGTTTTTT CATPHRGLDEKLFF
- TRBJ2-4 - TRBV3-1/TRBV3-2 TGTGCCAGCAGCCAAGGGGCAGGGTGGGGTGACATTCAGTACTTC CASSQGAGWGDIQYF
- TRBJ2-2 TRBD1 TRBV6-5 TGTGCCAGCAGGCAGGACAGGGGGCACACCGGGGAGCTGTTTTTT CASRQDRGHTGELFF
- TRBJ1-1 - TRBV3-1/TRBV3-2 TGTGCCAGCAGAGAATCCAGGGTAGGCACTGAAGCTTTCTTT CASRESRVGTEAFF
- TRBJ1-2 TRBD1 TRBV2 TGTGCCGGGACTTACGGGACAGCCGGCTACACCTTC CAGTYGTAGYTF
- TRBJ2-1 TRBD1 TRBV2 TGTGCCAGTGAGGGGGCAATGGACAATGAGCAGTTCTTC CASEGAMDNEQFF
- TRBJ1-1 TRBD1 TRBV15 TGTGCCACCAGCAGAGATCCGGGGGACAGGGGGCTGCGAACTGAAGCTTTCTTT CATSRDPGDRGLRTEAFF
few TRBJ1-1 - TRBV2 TGTGCCAGCAGTGAAATTGACGGGTGGGCTGAAGCTTTCTTT CASSEIDGWAEAFF